One and the same sample provided the 17 T cell receptor beta chains below, sequenced in a study of blood T cell repertoires in COVID-19. Assay used: immunoSEQ multiplex PCR; TCRdb lists only in-frame clones, some missing. The sample lists fewer than 400,000 clones; roughly 86% were seen once. Specimen: PBMCs or T cells enriched from blood (not recorded which). The source is a woman aged 18-29 years who had recovered from COVID-19.

This chain uses TRBV2 with TRBJ2-3; possible D gene TRBD2, 5 bases. V was trimmed by 9 bases and J by 6 bases, leaving 22 bases between them. This CDR3 has 15 residues. Germline values: CDR1 SNHLY, CDR2 FYNNEI. The CDR3 spells CASQPDGVQSDTQYF. Written as DNA, the CDR3 is TGTGCCAGTCAGCCTGACGGGGTACAGAGTGATACGCAGTATTTT.

This clone occurred a few times. The V and J genes are TRBV9 and TRBJ1-6; a weak D match, TRBD1 (5 bases). Per germline, CDR1 SGDLS and CDR2 YYNGEE. The CDR3 contains 16 residues. Between the trimmed V and J ends, which lost 4 bases and 5 bases, there was a span of 16 bases. The CDR3 nucleotides read TGTGCCAGCAGCTCCCAGCCGGGACTGGATAATTCACCCCTCCACTTT. Translated: CASSSQPGLDNSPLHF.

The chain carries TRBV5-6 and TRBJ1-2; D unclear. Germline-derived CDR1 and CDR2 are SGHDT and YYEEEE. Trimming took 7 bases from V and 2 from J, leaving 12 bases between them. CDR3 size: 13 residues. The DNA for the CDR3 is TGTGCCAGCCTTAGATATTGGAACTATGGCTACACCTTC. It translates to CASLRYWNYGYTF.

V and J are TRBV5-4 and TRBJ1-4, with D unclear. The germline V gene encodes CDR1 SGHNT and CDR2 YYREEE (reference sequence). Deletions cut 0 bases from V and 5 bases from J, with 8 bases between. The CDR3 is 14 amino acids. CDR3 in DNA: TGTGCCAGCAGCTTGGGGAGGATCAATGAAAAACTGTTTTTT. Amino acids: CASSLGRINEKLFF.

The chain carries TRBV5-1 and TRBJ2-6; D perhaps matches TRBD1 (6 bases). Between the trimmed V and J ends, which lost 1 base and 2 bases, there was a span of 13 bases. Germline values: CDR1 SGHRS, CDR2 YFSETQ. This CDR3 region has 17 residues. The CDR3 DNA is TGCGCCAGCAGCTTGTGGCAGGGGTCGACTGGGGCCAACGTCCTGACTTTC. Its protein is CASSLWQGSTGANVLTF.

Points on this clone: Additional DNA sequences in this sample encode the identical CDR3. The chain carries TRBV2 and TRBJ1-1; 9 bases are shared with TRBD1. Germline V CDR1 and CDR2: SNHLY, FYNNEI. There are 13 residues in the CDR3. Trimming cost V 4 bases and J 4 bases; bases outside gene matches: 1. The CDR3 spells CASSVGQGTEAFF. The CDR3 DNA sequence: TGTGCCAGCAGTGTGGGACAGGGCACTGAAGCTTTCTTT.

The chain carries TRBV5-1 and TRBJ2-7; TRBD2 is a possible D gene (6 bases). The CDR3 length is 15 residues. The V end lost 4 bases, the J end lost 2 bases, and 16 bases lay between the germline ends. Germline CDR1 reads SGHRS; CDR2 reads YFSETQ. The CDR3 DNA is TGCGCCAGCAGCCCGTCCGGGGGAGGAACCTACGAGCAGTACTTC. This encodes CASSPSGGGTYEQYF. Variable domain in full (rest from reference TRBV5-1 and TRBJ2-7): KAGVTQTPRYLIKTRGQQVTLSCSPISGHRSVSWYQQTPGQGLQFLFEYFSETQRNKGNFPGRFSGRQFSNSRSEMNVSTLELGDSALYLCASSPSGGGTYEQYFGPGTRLTVT.

The chain recombines TRBV24-1 with TRBJ2-1, with D maybe TRBD2 (5 bases). This CDR3 is built from 15 residues. Looked up from germline, CDR1 is KGHDR and CDR2 is SFDVKD. Trimming took off 8 bases at V and 0 bases at J, with 13 bases between the two ends. The CDR3 region is CATTQPSCSYNEQFF. The CDR3 DNA follows: TGTGCCACCACCCAGCCTAGCTGCTCCTACAATGAGCAGTTCTTC.

This clone showed up just a few times. V is TRBV7-8 and J is TRBJ1-1; 9 positions agree with TRBD1. In germline, CDR1 is SGHVS, CDR2 FQNEAQ. With V trimmed by 0 bases and J by 5 bases, 10 bases remained unmatched. The length of the CDR3 is 17 residues. The DNA of the CDR3 is TGTGCCAGCAGCTTAGCGAATACACCCGGGACAGGGACTGAAGCTTTCTTT. This translates into CASSLANTPGTGTEAFF.

V usage is TRBV4-1 and J usage is TRBJ2-5; D might be TRBD2 (5 bases). Trimming stripped 3 bases from V and 0 bases from J, with 8 bases between. Germline V gene sequence: CDR1 MGHRA, CDR2 YSYEKL. The CDR3 is made up of 14 amino acids. CDR3 DNA sequence: TGCGCCAGCAGCCAGGTCGGGAACCAAGAGACCCAGTACTTC. Residues: CASSQVGNQETQYF.

V usage is TRBV4-2 and J usage is TRBJ1-2; no definite D call. The CDR3 loop spans 14 amino acids. Germline CDR1 and CDR2: LGHNA and YNFKEQ. V was pared by 2 bases and J by 6 bases, with 13 bases between. CDR3 coding DNA: TGTGCCAGCAGCCAAATTGCGCCAATTGATGGCTACACCTTC. Its protein is CASSQIAPIDGYTF.

V gene TRBV6-5 combines with J gene TRBJ2-5; D perhaps matches TRBD1 (5 bases). The germline gives CDR1 MNHEY, CDR2 SVGAGI. The CDR3 loop spans 13 amino acids. V was trimmed by 5 bases and J by 2 bases, leaving 9 bases between them. CDR3 amino acids: CASSRTSQETQYF. CDR3 DNA sequence: TGTGCCAGCAGTCGGACAAGTCAAGAGACCCAGTACTTC.

This clone was counted only a few times. The rearrangement links TRBV6-2 or TRBV6-3 to TRBJ2-7; D perhaps matches TRBD1 (6 bases). Trimming left V 6 bases short and J 0 bases short, with 12 bases between. CDR1 MNHEY and CDR2 SVGEGT come from the germline V gene. This CDR3 is built from 14 residues. The DNA of the CDR3 is TGTGCCAGCAGCACAGGACAGTACTCCTACGAGCAGTACTTC. It codes for CASSTGQYSYEQYF.

The genes are TRBV7-2 and TRBJ2-5; 9 nucleotides align to TRBD1. The ends lost 5 bases at V and 5 bases at J; junction bases unmatched: 9. Per germline, CDR1 SGHTA and CDR2 FQGNSA. The CDR3 loop spans 15 amino acids. CDR3: CASSARQGDRETQYF. CDR3 coding DNA: TGTGCCAGCAGCGCGAGACAGGGGGACCGGGAGACCCAGTACTTC.

This chain connects TRBV7-3 to TRBJ2-1; 7 bases align to TRBD2. Germline V lookup: CDR1 SGHTA, CDR2 FQGTGA. V was pared by 3 bases and J by 8 bases, with 13 bases of the junction left unmatched. This CDR3 spans 16 amino acids. The CDR3 sequence is CASSFSLARGEDEQFF. The CDR3 bases are TGTGCCAGCAGCTTCTCACTAGCGCGGGGTGAGGATGAGCAGTTCTTC.

This clone occurred once. The chain employs TRBV15 and TRBJ1-6; D is unresolved. CDR1 and CDR2 (germline): LNHNV, YYDKDF (reference sequence). This CDR3 comprises 15 residues. Deletions cut 5 bases from V and 5 bases from J, with 13 bases between. CDR3 loop: CATSLGRDHNSPLHF. The CDR3 nucleotides are TGTGCCACCAGCTTGGGGAGAGACCATAATTCACCCCTCCACTTT.

The chain couples TRBV5-5 to TRBJ1-1; 8 bases fit TRBD1. The CDR3 covers 16 residues. CDR1 is SGHKS and CDR2 is YYEKEE in the germline V gene (reference sequence). Trimming at V came to 4 bases and at J to 4 bases, leaving 12 bases not matched to a gene. As DNA, the CDR3 is TGTGCCAGCAGCCCACAGGACAGGGCGGTCGGCACTGAAGCTTTCTTT. Translating gives CASSPQDRAVGTEAFF.